The TCR beta chain described here comes from a study of T cell responses to AZD1222 COVID-19 vaccine. Study summary: Second-dose recipients at about 4 or about 12 weeks were treated as one pooled group. Study results and caveats: In a largely white British group with more females than males, clonal diversity was possibly underestimated. Spike-specific TCR breadth and depth grew following two AZD1222 doses.

Assay used: immunoSEQ multiplex PCR; TCRdb lists only in-frame clones, some missing. Of 90,000 to 110,000 clones in the sample, roughly nine tenths were seen once. This CDR3 has 15 amino acids. Germline V gene data show CDR1 as LNHNV and CDR2 as YYDKDF (reference sequence). V was cut by 0 bases and J by 2 bases, with 10 bases left in between. Regarding this clone: What it binds is not known.

This sequence was found in an adult in good health. V is TRBV15 and J is TRBJ1-2; a possible D gene is TRBD1 (5 bases). Source: peripheral blood, taken on day 0 of AZD1222 vaccination. The CDR3 DNA reads TGTGCCACCAGCAGAGATAAGGGGAGCAACTATGGCTACACCTTC. Translation: CATSRDKGSNYGYTF.